This T cell receptor (beta chain) was captured by sequencing in a study of cytomegalovirus exposure and HLA in healthy donors. General observations from the study: The study listed 150 to 200 cytomegalovirus-associated TCR beta chains.

Primers: 60 Vbeta forward and 13 Jbeta reverse. Produced via immunoSEQ multiplex PCR; TCRdb's table is partial and in-frame only. Among around 200,000 clones listed, more than 60% were seen once. Germline V CDR1 and CDR2: LGHNA, YNFKEQ. The ends lost 0 bases at V and 0 bases at J; junction bases unmatched: 5. There are 19 residues in the CDR3. A word on this clone: Antigen unknown.

Sequencing was done on a sample of PBMCs. The TCR was taken from a girl aged 2 to 9 in good health and CMV-seronegative. The chain is built from TRBV4-2 and TRBJ2-7; 16 bases fit TRBD2. CDR3 in DNA: TGTGCCAGCAGCCAAGATAGGGGACTAGCGGGAGGGAGCTCCTACGAGCAGTACTTC. Protein sequence: CASSQDRGLAGGSSYEQYF.